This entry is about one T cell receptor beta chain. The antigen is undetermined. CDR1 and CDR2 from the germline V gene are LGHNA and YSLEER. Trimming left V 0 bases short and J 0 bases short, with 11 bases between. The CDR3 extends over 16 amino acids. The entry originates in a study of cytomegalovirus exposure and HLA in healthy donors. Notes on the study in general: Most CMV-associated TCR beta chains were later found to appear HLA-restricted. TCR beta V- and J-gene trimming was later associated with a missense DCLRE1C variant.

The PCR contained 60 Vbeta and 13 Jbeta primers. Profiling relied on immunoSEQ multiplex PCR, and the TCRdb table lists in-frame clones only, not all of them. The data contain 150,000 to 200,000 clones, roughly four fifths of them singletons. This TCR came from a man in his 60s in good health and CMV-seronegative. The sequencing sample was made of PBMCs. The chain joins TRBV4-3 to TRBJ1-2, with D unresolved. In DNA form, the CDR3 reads TGCGCCAGCAGCCAAGATAGCCGTCCGCCTAACTATGGCTACACCTTC. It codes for CASSQDSRPPNYGYTF.